These 21 T cell receptor beta chains were all obtained from the same sample, sequenced in a study of graft-versus-host responses after intestinal transplantation. These receptors have no known antigen. Using immunoSEQ multiplex PCR, the repertoire was profiled, and TCRdb retains in-frame clones only, with some absent. The sample records about 92,000 clones, less than 90% being singletons. The sample consisted of unstimulated CD8+ T cells sorted from spleen or lymph node cells, taken before intestinal transplant. Receptors were obtained from a human donor who received an intestinal transplant.

This clone has a handful of counts. CDR3 protein: CASSLSVLAGNNNEQFF. The CDR3 DNA sequence: TGTGCCAGCAGTTTATCCGTGCTAGCGGGGAATAACAATGAGCAGTTCTTC. J is TRBJ2-1 and V is TRBV28; 9 positions match TRBD2. J gave up 5 bases and V 1 base, and 9 bases lay outside the gene matches. Germline-derived CDR1 and CDR2 are MDHEN and SYDVKM. The CDR3 totals 17 residues.

Remarks on this clone: Other DNA sequences within the sample encode an identical CDR3. This chain links TRBV19 with TRBJ1-1, with no clear D. Germline lookup yields CDR1 LNHDA and CDR2 SQIVND (reference sequence). The CDR3 is made up of 13 amino acids. Trimming took off 7 bases at V and 5 bases at J, with 14 bases between the two ends. CDR3 loop: CASTNSPNTEAFF. The DNA of the CDR3 is TGTGCCAGTACGAACAGTCCGAATACTGAAGCTTTCTTT.

V usage is TRBV4-1 and J usage is TRBJ2-1, with D tentatively TRBD1 (5 bases). V lost 1 base and J lost 2, with 9 bases in between. Germline CDR1 MGHRA, CDR2 YSYEKL. The CDR3 extends over 15 amino acids. The CDR3 protein is CASSQAREPYNEQFF. As DNA, the CDR3 is TGCGCCAGCAGCCAAGCCAGGGAACCCTACAATGAGCAGTTCTTC.

The chain joins TRBV2 to TRBJ1-1; 7 nucleotides line up with TRBD1. Trimming took 5 bases from V and 11 from J; bases not matched to a gene: 14. CDR1 and CDR2 (germline): SNHLY, FYNNEI. This CDR3 region has 14 residues. In nucleotides, the CDR3 is TGTGCCAGCAGTTACTCATGGACAGGAGGGATGGCTTTCTTT. Encoded protein: CASSYSWTGGMAFF.

This sequence joins TRBV4-1 and TRBJ2-1, with 11 bases aligning to TRBD2. Germline V lookup: CDR1 MGHRA, CDR2 YSYEKL. The CDR3 is made up of 16 amino acids. With 4 bases clipped from V and 6 bases from J, the junction kept 8 bases outside the gene matches. The CDR3 nucleotides are TGCGCCAGCAGCCTCAACCTCGGGACTAGCGGCAATGAGCAGTTCTTC. The encoded protein is CASSLNLGTSGNEQFF.

This sequence joins TRBV6-6 and TRBJ2-7, with a weak D call TRBD2 (6 bases). Trimming removed 6 bases at V and 1 base at J, with 13 bases between. CDR3 length: 14 amino acids. Germline V lookup: CDR1 MNHNY, CDR2 SVGAGI (reference sequence). This CDR3 is CASSHVGLSYEQYF. Written as DNA, the CDR3 is TGTGCCAGCAGCCACGTCGGACTATCCTACGAGCAGTACTTC.

The chain carries TRBV9 and TRBJ2-7, with TRBD1 matching over 7 bases. The CDR3 extends over 15 amino acids. Germline assignment: CDR1 SGDLS and CDR2 YYNGEE. V trimming: 4 bases; J trimming: 3 bases; junction bases outside the gene matches: 10. The CDR3 bases are TGTGCCAGCAGCCCCAAGGGGGCAGGGGGCTACGAGCAGTACTTC. Its translation is CASSPKGAGGYEQYF.

The J gene is TRBJ2-1, the V gene TRBV5-1; 7 bases match TRBD2. V shed 1 base and J 5 bases; nucleotides not matched to a gene: 6. There are 15 residues in the CDR3. Germline values: CDR1 SGHRS, CDR2 YFSETQ. CDR3 in amino acids: CASSLWQGLNNEQFF. The CDR3 region has the DNA TGCGCCAGCAGCTTGTGGCAGGGACTAAACAATGAGCAGTTCTTC.

The chain uses TRBV30 and TRBJ1-2; D not resolved. The CDR3 sequence is 10 residues long. Germline CDR1 GTSNPN, CDR2 SVGIG (reference sequence). CDR3 sequence (DNA): TGTGTTCATGAGGGTGTAGGCTACACCTTC. Its protein is CVHEGVGYTF.

The rearrangement links TRBV4-2 to TRBJ2-7, with a tentative D call TRBD1 (6 bases). CDR3 size: 15 residues. Looked up from germline, CDR1 is LGHNA and CDR2 is YNFKEQ. Trimming took 1 base from V and 3 from J, leaving 13 bases between them. CDR3 residues: CASSQAGTFVYEQYF. The CDR3 bases are TGTGCCAGCAGCCAAGCCGGGACATTTGTCTACGAGCAGTACTTC.

J is TRBJ1-1 and V is TRBV6-5, with D possibly TRBD1 on 5 matching bases. The CDR3 is 12 amino acids. Germline CDR1 MNHEY, CDR2 SVGAGI. With 2 bases removed from V and 5 bases from J, the gap between germline ends came to 6 bases. This chain's CDR3 is CASSYKGTEAFF. DNA of the CDR3: TGTGCCAGCAGTTACAAGGGGACTGAAGCTTTCTTT.

For the CDR3, the DNA is TGTGCCAGTACCACAGGGAAGGCTAACTATGGCTACACCTTC. Translation gives CASTTGKANYGYTF. The chain is built from TRBV19 and TRBJ1-2; D may be TRBD1 (6 bases). The CDR3 runs to 14 residues. Germline V lookup: CDR1 LNHDA, CDR2 SQIVND (reference sequence). Trimming shortened V by 7 bases and J by 0 bases, and 12 bases separated the two germline ends.

The chain recombines TRBV7-9 with TRBJ1-2; 9 nucleotides agree with TRBD1. The germline CDR1 and CDR2 sequences are SEHNR and FQNEAQ (reference sequence). V was clipped by 11 bases and J by 3 bases; unmatched bases: 10. The CDR3 sequence is 14 residues long. CDR3 amino acids: CASRPGQGDYGYTF. In nucleotides, the CDR3 is TGTGCCTCAAGGCCGGGACAGGGCGACTATGGCTACACCTTC. Full variable domain (rest looked up from reference TRBV7-9 and TRBJ1-2): DTGVSQNPRHKITKRGQNVTFRCDPISEHNRLYWYRQTLGQGPEFLTYFQNEAQLEKSRLLSDRFSAERPKGSFSTLEIQRTEQGDSAMYLCASRPGQGDYGYTFGSGTRLTVV.

The chain joins TRBV6-5 to TRBJ1-2; 7 bases are a match to TRBD1. The CDR3 loop spans 13 amino acids. Germline CDR1 is MNHEY and CDR2 is SVGAGI. The V and J ends lost 6 bases and 4 bases, in that order; junction bases with no gene match: 5. The DNA for the CDR3 is TGTGCCAGCAGAGGAGGGGGCAGCTATGGCTACACCTTC. As protein: CASRGGGSYGYTF.

This sequence joins TRBV2 and TRBJ1-4, with a tentative D call TRBD1 (6 bases). This CDR3 is built from 14 residues. CDR1 is SNHLY and CDR2 is FYNNEI in the germline V gene. V was shortened by 6 bases and J by 4 bases, with 12 bases between the two germline ends. CDR3 loop: CASSARQVNEKLFF. For the CDR3, the DNA is TGTGCCAGCAGCGCTAGACAGGTTAATGAAAAACTGTTTTTT. The variable domain in full, completed from reference TRBV2 and TRBJ1-4, reads EPEVTQTPSHQVTQMGQEVILRCVPISNHLYFYWYRQILGQKVEFLVSFYNNEISEKSEIFDDQFSVERPDGSNFTLKIRSTKLEDSAMYFCASSARQVNEKLFFGSGTQLSVL.

The chain couples TRBV11-2 to TRBJ2-7, with no clear D. V was clipped by 7 bases and J by 3 bases, with 13 bases between them. The germline gives CDR1 SGHAT, CDR2 FQNNGV. The CDR3 covers 13 residues. The CDR3 spells CASNLGLGYEQYF. The CDR3 coding sequence is TGTGCCAGCAACCTAGGGCTGGGCTACGAGCAGTACTTC.

This chain uses TRBV4-1 with TRBJ2-7, with TRBD1 matching over 7 bases. Unmatched junction bases numbered 7, after V lost 4 bases and J lost 1 base. Germline V CDR1 and CDR2: MGHRA, YSYEKL. This CDR3 comprises 15 residues. DNA for the CDR3: TGCGCCAGCAGCCTAGGGGGCCAACTATCCTACGAGCAGTACTTC. This codes for CASSLGGQLSYEQYF.

A note on this clone: One end of the junction fails to match germline, which may point to a read error. Other DNA sequences in this specimen translate into the identical CDR3. The chain uses TRBV18 and TRBJ1-1; 7 bases are shared with TRBD1. Germline CDR1 KGHSH, CDR2 LQKENI. The CDR3 loop spans 14 amino acids. The DNA for the CDR3 is TGCGCCAGCTCACCAGACAGGGCATACACTGAAGCTTTCTTT. Protein sequence: CASSPDRAYTEAFF.

The chain carries TRBV6-1 and TRBJ1-5, with D maybe TRBD1 (6 bases). Germline CDR1 is MNHNS and CDR2 is SASEGT. Trimming stripped 6 bases from V and 1 base from J, with 10 bases between. This CDR3 contains 14 residues. Here the CDR3 reads CASSGTGSNQPQHF. The CDR3 nucleotides read TGTGCCAGCAGCGGAACAGGGAGCAATCAGCCCCAGCATTTT.

The rearrangement uses TRBV13 and TRBJ2-7; 10 nucleotides match TRBD1. This CDR3 contains 15 residues. Germline V gives CDR1 PRHDT, CDR2 FYEKMQ (reference sequence). J was trimmed by 5 bases and V by 1 base; bases with no gene match: 5. CDR3 DNA: TGTGCCAGCAGCTTAGACGGACAGGGGGTTCACGAGCAGTACTTC. Translating gives CASSLDGQGVHEQYF.

V is TRBV27 and J is TRBJ2-7, with 8 bases aligning to TRBD1. The CDR3 length is 13 residues. The V gene's germline CDR1 is MNHEY and CDR2 SMNVEV (reference sequence). V lost 3 bases and J lost 11; bases outside the gene matches: 9. CDR3 residues: CASSFPGQGEEYF. CDR3 coding DNA: TGTGCCAGCAGTTTCCCTGGACAGGGAGAAGAGTACTTC.